These T cell receptor beta chains were read from a single sample in a study of blood T cell repertoires in COVID-19. Generated by immunoSEQ multiplex PCR, the TCRdb table keeps only in-frame clones and is missing some. The table shows some 71,000 clones, with nearly 90% occurring only once. Sequencing was done on a sample of peripheral blood. The receptors were gathered from a man over 45 with acute or convalescent COVID-19. The CDR3 runs from the conserved cysteine through the conserved F or W. The D gene is left open where the match is weak. Part of the rows lack a size; the others show once, few, many or a class for expanded clones.

J gene,clone size,V gene,D gene,CDR3 DNA,CDR3 protein
TRBJ2-1,.,TRBV30,.,TGTGCCTGGATACGAGGGGGAAGAGATGAGCAGTTCTTC,CAWIRGGRDEQFF
TRBJ2-3,.,TRBV30,.,TGTGCCTGGAGCGGAGGGCCCACAGATACGCAGTATTTT,CAWSGGPTDTQYF
TRBJ2-7,.,TRBV19,TRBD1,TGTGCCAGTAGCGCGACAGGGTCCACCTACGAGCAGTACTTC,CASSATGSTYEQYF
TRBJ2-7,.,TRBV11-2,.,TGTGCCAGCAGCTTAGGGCAGGGTTGGTACGAGCAGTACTTC,CASSLGQGWYEQYF
TRBJ2-7,.,TRBV9,TRBD2,TGTGCCAGCAGCCTTGAAACCGGGACTAGCTCCTACGAGCAGTACTTC,CASSLETGTSSYEQYF
TRBJ1-1,once,TRBV7-2,.,TGTGCCAGCAGCTTGAACAGGGTTAAGGGCACTGAAGCTTTCTTT,CASSLNRVKGTEAFF
TRBJ1-1,.,TRBV4-1,TRBD1,TGCGCCAGCAGCCAACCGGACAGGGAACTCACTGAAGCTTTCTTT,CASSQPDRELTEAFF
TRBJ1-1,.,TRBV11-2,.,TGTGCCAGCAGCTTAGAGTGGACAGAAAACGCTGAAGCTTTCTTT,CASSLEWTENAEAFF
TRBJ2-7,.,TRBV5-1,.,TGCGCCAGCAGCCCAAACTCCTACGAGCAGTACTTC,CASSPNSYEQYF
TRBJ2-7,once,TRBV5-1,TRBD1,TGCGCCAGCAGCTTAGGGGGCCGGGACTACGAGCAGTACTTC,CASSLGGRDYEQYF
TRBJ2-1,.,TRBV19,.,TGTGCCAGTAGTCGAAACAGTGAGCAGTTCTTC,CASSRNSEQFF
TRBJ1-1,.,TRBV19,.,TGTGCCAGTAGTCCGCGGAACACTGAAGCTTTCTTT,CASSPRNTEAFF
TRBJ1-5,.,TRBV19,.,TGTGCCAGTAGCAGTGACGGACTGAGGCCCCAGCATTTT,CASSSDGLRPQHF
TRBJ1-1,.,TRBV5-1,.,TGCGCCAGTGCCACAGGGAGATTCGGTAACACTGAAGCTTTCTTT,CASATGRFGNTEAFF
TRBJ1-6,few,TRBV12-5,TRBD1,TGTGCTAGTGGTTACATGTTGGGGACAGGGAATTCACCCCTCCACTTT,CASGYMLGTGNSPLHF
TRBJ1-2,.,TRBV3-1/TRBV3-2,.,TGTGCCAGCAGCCCACTGCTAGGAAGTACTGGGGGCTACACCTTC,CASSPLLGSTGGYTF
TRBJ2-3,.,TRBV2,TRBD2,TGTGCCAGCAGTGCGATTAGCGGGAGGGCAGGTACGCAGTATTTT,CASSAISGRAGTQYF
TRBJ2-7,.,TRBV4-1,TRBD2,TGCGCCAGCAGCCTCGGGCGGGAGACGTCCTACGAGCAGTACTTC,CASSLGRETSYEQYF
TRBJ2-1,.,TRBV10-3,.,TGTGCCATCAGTGAGTCGAGACTAGGGGACAATGAGCAGTTCTTC,CAISESRLGDNEQFF
TRBJ2-7,.,TRBV7-9,TRBD1,TGTGCCAGCAGCCGGATGACAGGGGGCATCACCTACGAGCAGTACTTC,CASSRMTGGITYEQYF
TRBJ1-1,.,TRBV11-2,.,TGTGCCAGCAGCCCCTCGGCGGAGCGGGCCACTGAAGCTTTCTTT,CASSPSAERATEAFF
TRBJ2-1,once,TRBV23-1,TRBD2,TGCGCCAGCAGTCATAGTAGGGAGAAAAAGCGGGGCTCCTACAATGAGCAGTTCTTC,CASSHSREKKRGSYNEQFF
TRBJ1-5,.,TRBV19,.,TGTGCCAGTAGTATCCTATATGACAGTCCCAATCAGCCCCAGCATTTT,CASSILYDSPNQPQHF
TRBJ2-7,.,TRBV12-3/TRBV12-4,TRBD1,TGTGCCAGCAGCGGGACAGGCTCCTACGAGCAGTACTTC,CASSGTGSYEQYF
TRBJ2-1,.,TRBV19,.,TGTGCCAGTAGCATAGGAGGTTCTATACACAATGAGCAGTTCTTC,CASSIGGSIHNEQFF
TRBJ1-3,.,TRBV2,TRBD1,TGTGCCAGCAGACCAGGGGGCTCTGGAAACACCATATATTTT,CASRPGGSGNTIYF